Listed here are 16 T cell receptor beta chains from one sample, sequenced in a study of CD4 T cells in relation to SARS-CoV-2 and coronaviruses. Unexposed donor CD4+ T cells date from about 2011-2018, before the COVID-19 pandemic. The assay was immunoSEQ multiplex PCR, and TCRdb's table has in-frame clones only and misses some. The sample holds 60,000 to 80,000 clones; about nine tenths are singletons and the top ten take around 1.5%. What was sequenced was memory CD4+ T cells from PBMCs. These receptors were collected from a human donor in good health.

The chain combines TRBV5-1 with TRBJ2-5; D unclear. Deletions cut 9 bases from V and 0 bases from J, with 12 bases between. The CDR3 has 13 amino acids. Germline V gene data show CDR1 as SGHRS and CDR2 as YFSETQ. The CDR3 region is CATKTPYQETQYF. CDR3 DNA sequence: TGCGCCACGAAGACACCTTACCAAGAGACCCAGTACTTC.

The chain carries TRBV18 and TRBJ2-2; D is perhaps TRBD2 (6 bases). Germline lookup yields CDR1 KGHSH and CDR2 LQKENI. The CDR3 contains 15 residues. The V end lost 2 bases, the J end lost 4 bases, and 11 bases lay between the germline ends. Here the CDR3 DNA reads TGTGCCAGCTCACCAGTGGGAGGAACCACCGGGGAGCTGTTTTTT. It encodes CASSPVGGTTGELFF.

The rearrangement links TRBV29-1 to TRBJ2-5, with D hard to call. This CDR3 contains 13 residues. Trimming stripped 0 bases from V and 1 base from J, with 6 bases between. In germline, CDR1 is SQVTM, CDR2 ANQGSEA. CDR3 in amino acids: CSVEDPSQETQYF. CDR3 DNA sequence: TGCAGCGTTGAAGATCCTAGCCAAGAGACCCAGTACTTC.

CDR3 sequence: CATSDSGGESTDTQYF. The CDR3, as DNA: TGTGCCACCAGTGATTCGGGCGGGGAAAGCACAGATACGCAGTATTTT. The chain employs TRBV24-1 and TRBJ2-3, with D possibly being TRBD2 (6 bases). There are 16 residues in the CDR3. CDR1 is KGHDR, CDR2 SFDVKD, per germline. Trimming cost V 2 bases and J 0 bases, with 11 bases left between them.

The rearrangement joins TRBV5-1 to TRBJ2-1; 12 bases line up with TRBD2. The CDR3 totals 15 residues. V was pared by 4 bases and J by 7 bases, with 6 bases of the junction left unmatched. Germline V gene data show CDR1 as SGHRS and CDR2 as YFSETQ. CDR3 coding DNA: TGCGCCAGCAGCAAGACTAGCGGGAGAAATAATGAGCAGTTCTTC. It codes for CASSKTSGRNNEQFF.

This chain links TRBV7-9 with TRBJ1-2; possibly TRBD1 for D (5 bases). This CDR3 has 14 amino acids. Germline V gene sequence: CDR1 SEHNR, CDR2 FQNEAQ (reference sequence). The germline V and J ends were trimmed by 4 bases and 2 bases, with 11 bases remaining between them. CDR3 in DNA: TGTGCCAGCAGCTCCTTGACAGCCAACTATGGCTACACCTTC. Protein sequence: CASSSLTANYGYTF.

The DNA for the CDR3 is TGCGCCAGCAGCTTGAAACTAGCGGGGGGGGAAGGGCAGTTCTTC. Encoded protein: CASSLKLAGGEGQFF. This sequence joins TRBV5-1 and TRBJ2-1; 13 bases are a match to TRBD2. V trimming: 1 base; J trimming: 12 bases; junction bases outside the gene matches: 7. The CDR3 has 15 amino acids. The germline gives CDR1 SGHRS, CDR2 YFSETQ. Using reference TRBV5-1 and TRBJ2-1 for the parts outside the CDR3, the full variable domain is KAGVTQTPRYLIKTRGQQVTLSCSPISGHRSVSWYQQTPGQGLQFLFEYFSETQRNKGNFPGRFSGRQFSNSRSEMNVSTLELGDSALYLCASSLKLAGGEGQFFGPGTRLTVL.

The V call is TRBV18, the J call TRBJ1-2; tentative D call: TRBD1 (6 bases). Germline V gene sequence: CDR1 KGHSH, CDR2 LQKENI. V lost 6 bases and J lost 3, with 11 bases in between. The CDR3 runs to 13 residues. CDR3 DNA sequence: TGTGCCAGCTCGTCGGGGGGCGACTATGGCTACACCTTC. This codes for CASSSGGDYGYTF.

This clone was counted between two and nine times. The same CDR3 is also encoded by other DNA sequences in this sample. V gene TRBV18 combines with J gene TRBJ2-7; 10 bases are shared with TRBD1. V was clipped by 0 bases and J by 4 bases; unmatched bases: 6. The CDR3 covers 16 residues. Per the germline V gene, CDR1 is KGHSH and CDR2 is LQKENI. The CDR3 protein is CASSPPGTGVLYEQYF. DNA of the CDR3: TGTGCCAGCTCACCACCAGGGACAGGGGTTCTTTACGAGCAGTACTTC.

The V gene is TRBV19, the J gene TRBJ1-5; 8 nucleotides line up with TRBD1. The CDR3 consists of 17 residues. The V gene's germline CDR1 is LNHDA and CDR2 SQIVND (reference sequence). Unmatched junction bases numbered 15, after V lost 5 bases and J lost 6 bases. The CDR3: CASSPGGGRQGFQPQHF. CDR3 nucleotide sequence: TGTGCCAGTAGTCCTGGTGGGGGGCGACAGGGGTTTCAGCCCCAGCATTTT.

This clone was counted once. The chain links TRBV23-1 to TRBJ1-2; D unclear. TRBV23-1 is recorded as an ORF, its role being uncertain. The CDR3 loop spans 20 amino acids. Trimming shortened V by 0 bases and J by 4 bases, and 27 bases separated the two germline ends. The CDR3 nucleotides are TGCGCCAGCAGTCAATCCCCCCACCAACTCGAGGACCATGCGCTCTATGGCTACACCTTC. Translated: CASSQSPHQLEDHALYGYTF.

The chain uses TRBV5-1 and TRBJ2-5; 8 bases line up with TRBD1. The junction had 9 bases not matched to a gene; V was cut back by 4 bases and J by 7 bases. The CDR3 runs to 14 residues. From germline, CDR1 is SGHRS and CDR2 YFSETQ. The CDR3 DNA reads as TGCGCCAGCAGCCAGGGACAGGCCGAGGGGACCCAGTACTTC. Translating it yields CASSQGQAEGTQYF.

The chain couples TRBV29-1 to TRBJ2-5; D is unclear. With 1 base removed from V and 4 bases from J, the gap between germline ends came to 10 bases. The germline V gene encodes CDR1 SQVTM and CDR2 ANQGSEA. The CDR3 consists of 13 residues. The CDR3 here is CSVEAYIGETQYF. CDR3 sequence (DNA): TGCAGCGTTGAAGCTTACATAGGAGAGACCCAGTACTTC.

This clone has only one observation. This rearrangement joins TRBV2 to TRBJ1-5; tentative D call: TRBD1 (5 bases). CDR1 and CDR2 from the germline V gene are SNHLY and FYNNEI. CDR3 size: 14 residues. V lost 3 bases to trimming and J lost 4 bases, with 10 bases between them. The CDR3 sequence is CASSDLGTNQPQHF. CDR3 in DNA: TGTGCCAGCAGTGACCTGGGGACGAATCAGCCCCAGCATTTT.

V usage is TRBV7-8 and J usage is TRBJ2-2, with a possible D match to TRBD1 (6 bases). This CDR3 spans 16 amino acids. Trimming stripped 1 base from V and 2 bases from J, with 11 bases between. Germline V CDR1 and CDR2: SGHVS, FQNEAQ. The DNA of the CDR3 is TGTGCCAGCAGCTTAGTAGGGACACTCAACACCGGGGAGCTGTTTTTT. Protein sequence: CASSLVGTLNTGELFF. Together with reference TRBV7-8 and TRBJ2-2, the CDR3 gives the full variable domain: GAGVSQSPRYKVAKRGQDVALRCDPISGHVSLFWYQQALGQGPEFLTYFQNEAQLDKSGLPSDRFFAERPEGSVSTLKIQRTQQEDSAVYLCASSLVGTLNTGELFFGEGSRLTVL.

CDR3 amino acids: CASSQRQGTDTQYF. DNA for the CDR3: TGTGCCAGCAGCCAACGACAGGGCACAGATACGCAGTATTTT. This chain uses TRBV5-4 with TRBJ2-3, with D possibly being TRBD1 (6 bases). Looked up from germline, CDR1 is SGHNT and CDR2 is YYREEE (reference sequence). The CDR3 sequence is 14 residues long. With 4 bases removed from V and 1 base from J, the gap between germline ends came to 10 bases.